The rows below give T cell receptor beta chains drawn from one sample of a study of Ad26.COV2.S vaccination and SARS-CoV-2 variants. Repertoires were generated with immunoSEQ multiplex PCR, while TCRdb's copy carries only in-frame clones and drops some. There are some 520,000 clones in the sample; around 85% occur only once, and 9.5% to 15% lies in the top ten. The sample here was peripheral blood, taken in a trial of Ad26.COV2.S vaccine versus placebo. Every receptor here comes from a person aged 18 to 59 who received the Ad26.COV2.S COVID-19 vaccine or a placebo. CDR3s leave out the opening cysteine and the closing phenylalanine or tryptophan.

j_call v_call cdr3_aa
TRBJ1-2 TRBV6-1 ASSEGGSSWSVYHYGYT
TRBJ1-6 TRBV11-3 ASSKIPGPLH
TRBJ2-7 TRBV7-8 ASSLDGPMGEQY
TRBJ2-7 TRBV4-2 ASSQAQGYEQY
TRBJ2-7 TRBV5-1 ASSLKSGSSYEQY
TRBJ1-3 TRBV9 ASSVAGVSGNTIY
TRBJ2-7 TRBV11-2 ASSLINYEQY
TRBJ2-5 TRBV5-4 ASSLIGETQY
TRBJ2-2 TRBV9 ASSGAGNTGELF
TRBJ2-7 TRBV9 ASSVAELAYEQY
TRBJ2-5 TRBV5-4 ASSLELTYQETQY
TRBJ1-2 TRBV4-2 ASSQAPGPNNYGYT
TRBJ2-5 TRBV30 AWSRGRAQETQY
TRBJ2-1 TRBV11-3 ASSLEGGGSRQQF
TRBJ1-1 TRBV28 ASTLQDRNTEAF
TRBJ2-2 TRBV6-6 ASSPPGQNTGELF